The entry that follows covers one T cell receptor beta chain sequence. The data were produced by immunoSEQ multiplex PCR, yet TCRdb's version contains in-frame clones alone and is incomplete. The sample has about 180,000 clones; 75% to 90% are singletons. Allocation to cohorts depended on clinical history reported by the participants. Cohort 3 donors counted as recovered after two negative PCRs, clearance, or resolved symptoms. The data were obtained in a study of blood T cell repertoires in COVID-19. Whole-study context: Whether acute or convalescent, the COVID-19 samples came from the United States, Italy and Spain.

Per the germline V gene, CDR1 is SGHDT and CDR2 is YYEEEE. After removal of 5 bases from V and 4 bases from J, the junction contained 9 bases not matched to a gene. The CDR3 is made up of 15 amino acids. The receptor's source is a man in his forties who had recovered from COVID-19. Material: PBMCs or T cells enriched from blood (not recorded which). This chain joins TRBV5-6 and TRBJ2-5, with TRBD1 identical over 9 bases. In DNA, the CDR3 is TGTGCCAGCAGTCCTCCGACAGGGGGTAGAGAGACCCAGTACTTC. This codes for CASSPPTGGRETQYF.